There are many counts of the clone carrying this T cell receptor beta chain. Its antigen is not known. The sample belongs to a study of Graves' ophthalmopathy and Graves' hyperthyroidism. Points from the study as a whole: Ophthalmopathy versus stable hyperthyroidism: 13-signature model gave less than 90% sensitivity, 70% to 83% specificity.

Amplifying from RNA transcripts, the study obtained TCR beta CDR3 regions. The first round was an RT-PCR with HTBI primers, and the second round was a multiplex PCR. TCRdb redid the calling of the multiplex PCR reads with MiXCR, one entry per CDR3 protein. The top ten hold more than 45% of the sample, which has 200,000 to 300,000 distinct CDR3 sequences, 45% seen once. V was cut by 6 bases and J by 4 bases, with 9 bases left in between. The CDR3 has 12 amino acids. Germline lookup yields CDR1 SNHLY and CDR2 FYNNEI. The clonotype was recovered from an adult man with Graves' ophthalmopathy. Specimen: peripheral blood. The chain carries TRBV2 and TRBJ1-1, with a possible D match to TRBD1 (6 bases). CDR3: CASSTGTTEAFF. The DNA of the CDR3 is TGTGCCAGCAGCACAGGGACCACTGAAGCTTTCTTT.